This TCR beta chain was retrieved from a study of Graves' ophthalmopathy and Graves' hyperthyroidism. General study findings and limits: Sensitivity reached around 67% and specificity just under 75% when the model predicted ophthalmopathy progression. Thyroid clonotypes that were expanded above 0.001 frequency mostly also appeared in blood.

Trimming shortened V by 4 bases and J by 2 bases, and 8 bases separated the two germline ends. Germline CDR1 reads WSHSY; CDR2 reads SAAADI. This CDR3 contains 13 residues. Turning to this clonotype: What it recognizes is unknown.

TCR beta CDR3 regions were amplified from RNA transcripts. First-round RT-PCR with HTBI primers preceded a second-round multiplex PCR. TCRdb passed the multiplex PCR reads through MiXCR, listing each CDR3 protein once. The profile shows about 210,000 distinct CDR3 sequences, under 30% of them singletons. The authors diagnosed from clinical symptoms, serum thyroxine, TRAb, thyroid ultrasound and orbital computed tomography. The authors used Ficoll-Paque density gradient centrifugation to separate PBMCs. The input was roughly 9.3 ml of fresh peripheral blood. The chain is built from TRBV10-2 and TRBJ1-1; perhaps TRBD1 as D (5 bases). The sequenced sample consisted of peripheral blood. The source is a man aged 45-60 years with Graves' ophthalmopathy. The DNA of the CDR3 is TGCGCCAGCAGTGGAGGGACTAACACTGAAGCTTTCTTT. This encodes CASSGGTNTEAFF.